This T cell receptor beta chain was recovered during a study of human T cells and chemical hapten exposure. About the research overall: DPC at 2% was the sensitizing agent, placed on 2 cm by 2 cm of upper inner arm skin. Small differences in pooled library volume mainly drove the variation in TCR yields per sample.

In the original analysis: Samples held a median of 95,638 TCRs, range 23,224–690,600. TCRdb processed the RACE reads anew with MiXCR; each CDR3 protein has one entry. TCRdb assigned the V and J calls; the authors' analysis was not used. Here the sample spans more than 150,000 distinct CDR3 sequences, under 30% being singletons. The sample's time point: patch test 3, about 24 weeks after DPC sensitization. Noted treatment: therapeutic diphenylcyclopropenone sensitization with weekly scalp DPC. In this sample, this clonotype turned up once. The CDR3 sequence is 13 residues long. Deletions cut 7 bases from V and 7 bases from J, with 13 bases between.

The sample in question was whole blood, obtained in connection with sensitization to the hapten diphenylcyclopropenone (DPC). The sequence was obtained from a woman aged 40 to 49 with alopecia areata. Some clones in this sample may be carry-over from other donors' samples. The chain has TRBV12-3 or TRBV12-4 and TRBJ2-2; TRBD1 might be the D (5 bases). The CDR3 region has the DNA TGTGCCAGCAATAAAGGGGCTGTCGGGGAGCTGTTTTTT. This sequence encodes CASNKGAVGELFF.